Listed below are T cell receptor beta chains from one sample, sequenced in a study of T-cell reconstitution after alpha-beta-depleted transplantation in children. MiXCR, run by TCRdb on the PCR reads, gives a single entry per CDR3 protein. Here the sample spans about 120,000 distinct CDR3 sequences, around a tenth being singletons. Sequenced material: PBMCs, taken before TCRalphabeta/CD19-depleted stem cell transplant. These TCRs come from a boy younger than 10 with acute lymphoblastic leukemia, due to receive a stem cell transplant. Each CDR3 is given with its conserved first and last residue. The order of the fields is J gene, V gene, CDR3 protein.

j_call: TRBJ2-7
v_call: TRBV3-1
cdr3_aa: CASSQRGFGEQYF

j_call: TRBJ1-2
v_call: TRBV5-1
cdr3_aa: CASSHDRVYGYTF

j_call: TRBJ2-1
v_call: TRBV11-2
cdr3_aa: CASSLVVQPYNEQFF

j_call: TRBJ2-1
v_call: TRBV20-1
cdr3_aa: CSAGTSWFYNEQFF

j_call: TRBJ1-2
v_call: TRBV20-1
cdr3_aa: CSASRQGTGGYTF

j_call: TRBJ1-1
v_call: TRBV18
cdr3_aa: CASSPQQGNTEAFF

j_call: TRBJ2-3
v_call: TRBV10-3
cdr3_aa: CAISQLAGGTDTQYF

j_call: TRBJ2-5
v_call: TRBV4-2
cdr3_aa: CASSQEVPREGPSVQETQYF

j_call: TRBJ2-3
v_call: TRBV21-1
cdr3_aa: CASTTTDTQYF

j_call: TRBJ2-1
v_call: TRBV6-1
cdr3_aa: CASIGQGFSNEQFF

j_call: TRBJ2-3
v_call: TRBV7-9
cdr3_aa: CASRKTGTTSTDTQYF

j_call: TRBJ2-7
v_call: TRBV7-9
cdr3_aa: CASSPEGLAYEQYF

j_call: TRBJ2-2
v_call: TRBV7-9
cdr3_aa: CASRPRGQENTGELFF

j_call: TRBJ2-1
v_call: TRBV24-1
cdr3_aa: CATSDPQGVSYNEQFF

j_call: TRBJ2-1
v_call: TRBV5-5
cdr3_aa: CASTPRVSYNEQFF

j_call: TRBJ2-2
v_call: TRBV29-1
cdr3_aa: CSVRQGAPPSYTGELFF

j_call: TRBJ1-5
v_call: TRBV19
cdr3_aa: CASGTGGDQPQHF

j_call: TRBJ1-3
v_call: TRBV7-8
cdr3_aa: CASSTGNSGNTIYF

j_call: TRBJ2-5
v_call: TRBV10-3
cdr3_aa: CAISESPGIQETQYF

j_call: TRBJ1-3
v_call: TRBV9
cdr3_aa: CASSQGEGSGNTIYF

j_call: TRBJ2-1
v_call: TRBV5-4
cdr3_aa: CASSFPGTGGGDPQFF

j_call: TRBJ2-7
v_call: TRBV7-9
cdr3_aa: CASSYRQGGSWEQYF

j_call: TRBJ1-5
v_call: TRBV5-6
cdr3_aa: CASSRGQGSNQPQHF

j_call: TRBJ1-5
v_call: TRBV3-1
cdr3_aa: CASSRGQGNQPQHF